These 19 T cell receptor beta chains came from one sample sequenced in a study of identifying expanded T cells in peripheral blood. Repertoires were generated with immunoSEQ multiplex PCR, while TCRdb's copy carries only in-frame clones and drops some. The sample carries more than 85,000 clones, around 89% recorded once. Source material: blood. Receptor source: a person aged 18 to 70 in good health.

The V and J genes are TRBV6-1 and TRBJ2-1, with 11 bases matching TRBD1. Germline V gene lookup returns CDR1 MNHNS and CDR2 SASEGT. The junction had 5 bases not matched to a gene; V was cut back by 6 bases and J by 7 bases. The CDR3 consists of 14 residues. This chain's CDR3 is CASRDRGPGNEQFF. The CDR3 DNA sequence: TGTGCCAGCAGGGACAGGGGGCCGGGGAATGAGCAGTTCTTC.

The V gene is TRBV27, the J gene TRBJ1-5; tentatively, D is TRBD1 (6 bases). Germline V gene data show CDR1 as MNHEY and CDR2 as SMNVEV (reference sequence). Trimming pared 3 bases from V and 10 bases from J, leaving 13 bases between. The CDR3 is made up of 13 amino acids. The CDR3 is CASSLNRASPQHF. The CDR3 DNA follows: TGTGCCAGCAGTTTGAACAGGGCCAGCCCCCAGCATTTT.

This clone was counted between two and nine times. V gene TRBV5-6 combines with J gene TRBJ2-1, with a possible D match to TRBD2 (6 bases). Germline V gene lookup returns CDR1 SGHDT and CDR2 YYEEEE. V gave up 0 bases and J gave up 4 bases, with 14 bases separating them. CDR3 length: 16 amino acids. The CDR3 nucleotides are TGTGCCAGCAGCTTGGACCGCAGGGCGGGGTACAATGAGCAGTTCTTC. This gives the protein CASSLDRRAGYNEQFF.

This clone was seen once. This sequence joins TRBV5-1 and TRBJ2-7, with D unclear. The germline V gene encodes CDR1 SGHRS and CDR2 YFSETQ. Trimming left V 4 bases short and J 2 bases short, with 7 bases between. CDR3 length equals 12 residues. CDR3 in DNA: TGCGCCAGCAGCGAGCAAACCTACGAGCAGTACTTC. It specifies CASSEQTYEQYF. Variable domain in full (rest from reference TRBV5-1 and TRBJ2-7): KAGVTQTPRYLIKTRGQQVTLSCSPISGHRSVSWYQQTPGQGLQFLFEYFSETQRNKGNFPGRFSGRQFSNSRSEMNVSTLELGDSALYLCASSEQTYEQYFGPGTRLTVT.

The genes are TRBV5-1 and TRBJ2-5; TRBD2 matches 8 bases. J was trimmed by 3 bases and V by 0 bases; bases with no gene match: 10. The CDR3 covers 17 residues. Germline values: CDR1 SGHRS, CDR2 YFSETQ. CDR3 nucleotide sequence: TGCGCCAGCAGCTTGGCCGGGGAGGGAGCGGGAGAAGAGACCCAGTACTTC. Translating gives CASSLAGEGAGEETQYF. The full variable domain, rest sourced from reference TRBV5-1 and TRBJ2-5, is KAGVTQTPRYLIKTRGQQVTLSCSPISGHRSVSWYQQTPGQGLQFLFEYFSETQRNKGNFPGRFSGRQFSNSRSEMNVSTLELGDSALYLCASSLAGEGAGEETQYFGPGTRLLVL.

Here the CDR3 DNA reads TGTGCCATCAGTGGTAGCGGGAGGGGTACAGATACGCAGTATTTT. This sequence encodes CAISGSGRGTDTQYF. The chain combines TRBV10-3 with TRBJ2-3; TRBD2 matches 11 bases. The CDR3 contains 15 residues. With V trimmed by 4 bases and J by 3 bases, 3 bases remained unmatched. The germline CDR1 and CDR2 sequences are ENHRY and SYGVKD.

The chain joins TRBV9 to TRBJ2-2, with TRBD2 matching over 12 bases. V shed 4 bases, J shed 5 bases, and the junction held 9 bases outside the gene matches. Per germline, CDR1 SGDLS and CDR2 YYNGEE. There are 17 residues in the CDR3. The CDR3 DNA reads TGTGCCAGCAGCCCCGAGACTAGCGGGAGCTCTACCGGGGAGCTGTTTTTT. It translates to CASSPETSGSSTGELFF. Using reference TRBV9 and TRBJ2-2 for the parts outside the CDR3, the full variable domain is DSGVTQTPKHLITATGQRVTLRCSPRSGDLSVYWYQQSLDQGLQFLIQYYNGEERAKGNILERFSAQQFPDLHSELNLSSLELGDSALYFCASSPETSGSSTGELFFGEGSRLTVL.

By proportion, this clone is medium-sized. The chain combines TRBV5-4 with TRBJ1-1, with D perhaps matching TRBD1 (6 bases). This CDR3 comprises 12 residues. The germline gives CDR1 SGHNT, CDR2 YYREEE (reference sequence). V lost 0 bases, J lost 7 bases, and 7 bases lay in between. CDR3 region: CASSLEGDEAFF. CDR3 nucleotides: TGTGCCAGCAGCTTGGAGGGGGATGAAGCTTTCTTT.

The gene calls are TRBV7-2 and TRBJ1-2; perhaps TRBD1 as D (5 bases). CDR1 is SGHTA, CDR2 FQGNSA, per germline. Trimming left V 2 bases short and J 6 bases short, with 10 bases between. This CDR3 has 13 amino acids. The CDR3 bases are TGTGCCAGCAGCTTATGGACGGACAATGGCTACACCTTC. Protein product: CASSLWTDNGYTF.

Details on this clone: At one of its ends the junction is not consistent with the germline gene, which may arise from a read error. The chain has TRBV7-3 and TRBJ1-2; 7 positions match TRBD1. Germline values: CDR1 SGHTA, CDR2 FQGTGA. There are 16 residues in the CDR3. CDR3 sequence: CASSLTGTEVDYGYTF. The CDR3 coding sequence is TGTGCCAGCAGCCTAACCGGGACAGAAGTTGACTATGGCTACACCTTC.

The rearrangement joins TRBV5-1 to TRBJ1-2; maybe TRBD1 (5 bases). Germline V gene lookup returns CDR1 SGHRS and CDR2 YFSETQ. V lost 6 bases, J lost 8 bases, and 20 bases lay in between. The CDR3 runs 14 residues. The CDR3 spells CASTPSEQGGGYTF. The CDR3 coding sequence is TGCGCCAGCACCCCCTCTGAGCAGGGCGGAGGCTACACCTTC.

V and J are TRBV16 and TRBJ2-1, with D tentatively TRBD1 (6 bases). This CDR3 is built from 14 residues. Germline V CDR1 and CDR2: KGHSY, FQNENV. Trimming pared 2 bases from V and 9 bases from J, leaving 14 bases between. The CDR3 region has the DNA TGTGCCAGCAGCCAAGAGACGACAGGCAGTGAGCAGTTCTTC. Its protein product is CASSQETTGSEQFF.

V usage is TRBV10-1 and J usage is TRBJ2-1; D unresolved. There are 12 residues in the CDR3. Germline CDR1 is WNHNN and CDR2 is SYGVQD (reference sequence). V lost 0 bases to trimming and J lost 9 bases, with 6 bases between them. This chain's CDR3 is CASSESLGEQFF. Here the CDR3 DNA reads TGCGCCAGCAGTGAGTCTCTCGGTGAGCAGTTCTTC.

The rearrangement links TRBV15 to TRBJ2-7, with 7 bases that match TRBD2. J was trimmed by 4 bases and V by 3 bases; bases with no gene match: 15. This CDR3 is 17 amino acids long. Germline V gene data show CDR1 as LNHNV and CDR2 as YYDKDF (reference sequence). The CDR3: CATSRRLAGIKGYEQYF. CDR3 DNA sequence: TGTGCCACCAGCAGGAGACTAGCCGGAATCAAAGGATACGAGCAGTACTTC.

This clone occurred a few times. V and J are TRBV6-5 and TRBJ2-1; 7 bases are a match to TRBD1. CDR1 is MNHEY, CDR2 SVGAGI, per germline. The CDR3 spans 15 residues. V shed 5 bases and J 5 bases; nucleotides not matched to a gene: 9. In nucleotides, the CDR3 is TGTGCCAGCAGTGCCCGACAGGGAGTGGACAATGAGCAGTTCTTC. Its translation is CASSARQGVDNEQFF.

This clone was detected only a few times. The chain links TRBV7-3 to TRBJ2-5; D is ambiguous. This CDR3 is built from 13 residues. Germline assignment: CDR1 SGHTA and CDR2 FQGTGA. The germline V and J ends were trimmed by 1 base and 5 bases, with 8 bases remaining between them. For the CDR3, the DNA is TGTGCCAGCAGCTTAAACCGTTGGGAGACCCAGTACTTC. Translation gives CASSLNRWETQYF.

This clone showed up just a few times. The rearrangement uses TRBV10-3 and TRBJ2-7; D possibly matches TRBD1 or TRBD2 (6 bases each). CDR1 is ENHRY and CDR2 is SYGVKD in the germline V gene. V lost 8 bases, J lost 7 bases, and 21 bases lay in between. This CDR3 region has 14 residues. The CDR3 DNA reads as TGTGCCATCGCCCCAGGGGCGGAGGGTGGGGAGCAGTACTTC. It yields the protein CAIAPGAEGGEQYF.

In its sample, this clone was seen a few times. An end of the junction differs from the germline gene, which may be a read error. This CDR3 is CASSQPQHF. Written as DNA, the CDR3 is TGTGCCAGCAGTCAGCCCCAGCATTTT. This chain links TRBV6-1 with TRBJ1-5; the D is unclear. Germline CDR1 is MNHNS and CDR2 is SASEGT. The CDR3 sequence is 9 residues long.

The chain employs TRBV5-1 and TRBJ2-1, with D tentatively TRBD2 (6 bases). The length of the CDR3 is 14 residues. V was trimmed by 1 base and J by 8 bases, leaving 13 bases between them. In germline, CDR1 is SGHRS, CDR2 YFSETQ. The CDR3 nucleotides are TGCGCCAGCAGCTTGAAGGAGGGAGGAGATGAGCAGTTCTTC. It is translated as CASSLKEGGDEQFF.